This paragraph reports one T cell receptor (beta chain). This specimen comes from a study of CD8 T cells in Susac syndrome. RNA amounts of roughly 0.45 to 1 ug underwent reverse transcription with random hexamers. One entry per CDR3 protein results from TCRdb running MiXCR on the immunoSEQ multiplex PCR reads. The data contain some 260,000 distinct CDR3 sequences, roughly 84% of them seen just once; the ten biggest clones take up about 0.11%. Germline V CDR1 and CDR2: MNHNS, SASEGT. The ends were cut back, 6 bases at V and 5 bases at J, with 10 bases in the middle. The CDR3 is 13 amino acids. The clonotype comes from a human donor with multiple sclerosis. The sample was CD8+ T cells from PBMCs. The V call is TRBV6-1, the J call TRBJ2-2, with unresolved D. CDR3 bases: TGTGCCAGCAGCCCAGACTGGACCGGGGAGCTGTTTTTT. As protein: CASSPDWTGELFF.